A selection of T cell receptor beta chains follows, all from one sample in a study of CD8+ T cells in alopecia areata. Method: immunoSEQ multiplex PCR; TCRdb's copy keeps in-frame clones and lacks some. The table shows some 220,000 clones, with less than 75% occurring only once. The material sequenced was CD4+ T cells sorted from blood, taken at week 4, from a patient treated with tofacitinib. The receptors stem from a human donor with alopecia areata. Each CDR3 is given with its conserved first and last residue. The order of the fields is J gene, D gene, V gene, clone size, CDR3 protein, CDR3 DNA. D genes are given only for firm matches. Some rows mark clone size as missing; the rest say once, few, many or name a class of expanded clone.

j_call: TRBJ2-7
d_call: .
v_call: TRBV29-1
clone_size: few
cdr3_aa: CSVDSPLGQYF
cdr3_nt: TGCAGCGTTGATTCTCCGCTGGGACAGTACTTC

j_call: TRBJ2-7
d_call: .
v_call: TRBV2
clone_size: once
cdr3_aa: CASRWDTVNYEQYF
cdr3_nt: TGTGCCAGCAGATGGGACACTGTGAACTACGAGCAGTACTTC

j_call: TRBJ2-3
d_call: .
v_call: TRBV10-3
clone_size: few
cdr3_aa: CAISRGNTDTQYF
cdr3_nt: TGTGCCATCAGTAGGGGGAACACAGATACGCAGTATTTT

j_call: TRBJ2-7
d_call: .
v_call: TRBV9
clone_size: .
cdr3_aa: CASSVGVLASDYEQYF
cdr3_nt: TGTGCCAGCAGCGTAGGGGTCTTGGCTAGCGATTACGAGCAGTACTTC

j_call: TRBJ1-1
d_call: .
v_call: TRBV29-1
clone_size: .
cdr3_aa: CSVERRQNTEAFF
cdr3_nt: TGCAGCGTTGAACGGAGGCAGAACACTGAAGCTTTCTTT

j_call: TRBJ2-3
d_call: TRBD2
v_call: TRBV5-1
clone_size: .
cdr3_aa: CASSLPGLAVTDTQYF
cdr3_nt: TGCGCCAGCAGCTTACCGGGACTAGCGGTTACAGATACGCAGTATTTT

j_call: TRBJ2-2
d_call: .
v_call: TRBV7-3
clone_size: .
cdr3_aa: CASSLKGLNTGELFF
cdr3_nt: TGTGCCAGCAGCCTAAAGGGACTGAACACCGGGGAGCTGTTTTTT

j_call: TRBJ1-5
d_call: .
v_call: TRBV11-2
clone_size: .
cdr3_aa: CASSWGSGSNQPQHF
cdr3_nt: TGTGCCAGCAGCTGGGGGTCGGGCAGCAATCAGCCCCAGCATTTT

j_call: TRBJ2-7
d_call: .
v_call: TRBV5-1
clone_size: .
cdr3_aa: CASSLDDSSYEQYF
cdr3_nt: TGCGCCAGCAGCTTGGATGACAGTTCCTACGAGCAGTACTTC

j_call: TRBJ2-3
d_call: TRBD1
v_call: TRBV5-4
clone_size: .
cdr3_aa: CASSVGTAILTDTQYF
cdr3_nt: TGTGCCAGCAGCGTGGGGACAGCGATCCTCACAGATACGCAGTATTTT

j_call: TRBJ2-1
d_call: .
v_call: TRBV15
clone_size: few
cdr3_aa: CATSRGVGNEQFF
cdr3_nt: TGTGCCACCAGCAGAGGAGTCGGCAATGAGCAGTTCTTC

j_call: TRBJ1-5
d_call: .
v_call: TRBV6-1
clone_size: .
cdr3_aa: CASHGEINQPQHF
cdr3_nt: TGTGCCAGCCACGGAGAGATCAATCAGCCCCAGCATTTT

j_call: TRBJ2-2
d_call: TRBD2
v_call: TRBV5-1
clone_size: .
cdr3_aa: CASSPRIIVSGVNTGELFF
cdr3_nt: TGCGCCAGCAGCCCCCGCATCATCGTTAGCGGGGTGAACACCGGGGAGCTGTTTTTT

j_call: TRBJ2-7
d_call: .
v_call: TRBV11-3
clone_size: .
cdr3_aa: CASSLDTYEQYF
cdr3_nt: TGTGCCAGCAGCTTAGACACCTACGAGCAGTACTTC

j_call: TRBJ2-4
d_call: .
v_call: TRBV29-1
clone_size: .
cdr3_aa: CSVAGIAKNIQYF
cdr3_nt: TGCAGCGTTGCTGGGATAGCCAAAAACATTCAGTACTTC

j_call: TRBJ1-4
d_call: .
v_call: TRBV29-1
clone_size: .
cdr3_aa: CSVGGDTTEKLFF
cdr3_nt: TGCAGCGTTGGAGGGGACACGACTGAAAAACTGTTTTTT

j_call: TRBJ2-5
d_call: .
v_call: TRBV2
clone_size: .
cdr3_aa: CASSEARGRVHQETQYF
cdr3_nt: TGTGCCAGCAGTGAAGCGCGAGGACGGGTCCACCAAGAGACCCAGTACTTC

j_call: TRBJ1-3
d_call: .
v_call: TRBV9
clone_size: few
cdr3_aa: CASSVLLDGPRNTIYF
cdr3_nt: TGTGCCAGCAGTGTTCTCCTTGATGGTCCCCGAAACACCATATATTTT

j_call: TRBJ2-2
d_call: .
v_call: TRBV5-1
clone_size: .
cdr3_aa: CASSWGGTGELFF
cdr3_nt: TGCGCCAGCAGCTGGGGAGGCACCGGGGAGCTGTTTTTT

j_call: TRBJ1-2
d_call: .
v_call: TRBV29-1
clone_size: .
cdr3_aa: CSVDPWTVDTF
cdr3_nt: TGCAGCGTTGATCCGTGGACCGTCGACACCTTC

j_call: TRBJ1-6
d_call: TRBD1
v_call: TRBV7-6
clone_size: .
cdr3_aa: CASSPIGQGANSPLHF
cdr3_nt: TGTGCCAGCAGCCCAATCGGACAGGGGGCAAATTCACCCCTCCACTTT

j_call: TRBJ2-7
d_call: TRBD1
v_call: TRBV18
clone_size: few
cdr3_aa: CASSPGTADYEQYF
cdr3_nt: TGTGCCAGCTCACCTGGGACAGCAGATTACGAGCAGTACTTC

j_call: TRBJ1-2
d_call: .
v_call: TRBV30
clone_size: .
cdr3_aa: CAWSASQGKGYTF
cdr3_nt: TGTGCCTGGAGTGCCTCCCAGGGGAAGGGCTACACCTTC

j_call: TRBJ1-2
d_call: .
v_call: TRBV28
clone_size: .
cdr3_aa: CASTPGIDYGYTF
cdr3_nt: TGTGCCAGCACCCCAGGCATAGACTATGGCTACACCTTC

j_call: TRBJ2-2
d_call: TRBD2
v_call: TRBV5-1
clone_size: .
cdr3_aa: CASSRSGTSSSGELFF
cdr3_nt: TGCGCCAGCAGCCGCTCTGGGACTAGCTCATCCGGGGAGCTGTTTTTT